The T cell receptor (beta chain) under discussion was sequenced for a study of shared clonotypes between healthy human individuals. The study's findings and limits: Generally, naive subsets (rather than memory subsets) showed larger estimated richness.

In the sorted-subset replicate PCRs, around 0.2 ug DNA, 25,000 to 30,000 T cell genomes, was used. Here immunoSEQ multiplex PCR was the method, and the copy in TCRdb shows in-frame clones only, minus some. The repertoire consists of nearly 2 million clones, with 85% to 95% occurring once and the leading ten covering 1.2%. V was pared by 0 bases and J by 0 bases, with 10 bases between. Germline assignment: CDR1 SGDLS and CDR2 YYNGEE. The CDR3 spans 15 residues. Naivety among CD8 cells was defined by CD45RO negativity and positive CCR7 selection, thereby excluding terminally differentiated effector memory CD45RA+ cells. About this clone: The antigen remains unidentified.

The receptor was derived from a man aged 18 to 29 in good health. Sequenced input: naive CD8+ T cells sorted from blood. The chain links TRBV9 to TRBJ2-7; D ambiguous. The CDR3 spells CASSVALGRSYEQYF. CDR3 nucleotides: TGTGCCAGCAGCGTAGCCCTTGGGCGCTCCTACGAGCAGTACTTC.